This TCR beta chain was captured in a study of T cell changes during pregnancy in multiple sclerosis. V lost 3 bases, J lost 0 bases, and 5 bases lay in between. The CDR3 has 14 amino acids. CDR1 is SGHTA and CDR2 is FQGNSA in the germline V gene. The table came from immunoSEQ multiplex PCR; TCRdb's copy has only in-frame clones and leaves some out. The sample records 95,000 to 110,000 clones, approximately 90% being singletons. Sequencing used peripheral blood, obtained in the third trimester of pregnancy. The gene calls are TRBV7-2 and TRBJ2-2; D is ambiguous. This TCR was sampled from a female donor in good health, enrolled as a control in a pregnancy study. CDR3 amino acids: CASSLRANTGELFF. Written as DNA, the CDR3 is TGTGCCAGCAGCTTGCGTGCGAACACCGGGGAGCTGTTTTTT. Drawing the rest from reference TRBV7-2 and TRBJ2-2, the complete variable domain is GAGVSQSPSNKVTEKGKDVELRCDPISGHTALYWYRQSLGQGLEFLIYFQGNSAPDKSGLPSDRFSAERTGGSVSTLTIQRTQQEDSAVYLCASSLRANTGELFFGEGSRLTVL.